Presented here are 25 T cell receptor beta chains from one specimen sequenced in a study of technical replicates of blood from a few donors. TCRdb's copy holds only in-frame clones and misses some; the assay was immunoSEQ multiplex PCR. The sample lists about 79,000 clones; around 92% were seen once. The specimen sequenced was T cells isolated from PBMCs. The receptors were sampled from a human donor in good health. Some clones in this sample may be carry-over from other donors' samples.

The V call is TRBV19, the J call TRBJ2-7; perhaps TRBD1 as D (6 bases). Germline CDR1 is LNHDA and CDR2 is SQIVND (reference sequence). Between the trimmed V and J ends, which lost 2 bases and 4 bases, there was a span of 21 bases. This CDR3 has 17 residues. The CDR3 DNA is TGTGCCAGTAGTATAATAGCAGCAGACGGGACAATGTACGAGCAGTACTTC. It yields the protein CASSIIAADGTMYEQYF. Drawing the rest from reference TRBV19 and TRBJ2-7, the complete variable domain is DGGITQSPKYLFRKEGQNVTLSCEQNLNHDAMYWYRQDPGQGLRLIYYSQIVNDFQKGDIAEGYSVSREKKESFPLTVTSAQKNPTAFYLCASSIIAADGTMYEQYFGPGTRLTVT.

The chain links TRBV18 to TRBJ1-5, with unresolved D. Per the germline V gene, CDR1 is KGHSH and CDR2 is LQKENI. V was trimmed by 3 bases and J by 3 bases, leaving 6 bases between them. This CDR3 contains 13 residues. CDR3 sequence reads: CASSPSFNQPQHF. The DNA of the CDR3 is TGTGCCAGCTCACCCTCCTTCAATCAGCCCCAGCATTTT.

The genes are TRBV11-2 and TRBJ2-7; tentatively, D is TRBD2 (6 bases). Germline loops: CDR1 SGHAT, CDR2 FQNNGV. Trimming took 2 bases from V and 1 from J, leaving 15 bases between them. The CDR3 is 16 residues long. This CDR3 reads CASSLKPGTLSYEQYF. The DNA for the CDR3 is TGTGCCAGCAGCTTAAAACCGGGGACTCTTTCCTACGAGCAGTACTTC.

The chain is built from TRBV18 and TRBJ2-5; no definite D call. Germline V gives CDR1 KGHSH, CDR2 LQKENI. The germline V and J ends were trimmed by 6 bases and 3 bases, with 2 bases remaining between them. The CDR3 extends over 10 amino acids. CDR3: CASSEETQYF. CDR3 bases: TGTGCCAGCTCCGAAGAGACCCAGTACTTC. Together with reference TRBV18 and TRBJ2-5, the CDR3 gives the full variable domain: NAGVMQNPRHLVRRRGQEARLRCSPMKGHSHVYWYRQLPEEGLKFMVYLQKENIIDESGMPKERFSAEFPKEGPSILRIQQVVRGDSAAYFCASSEETQYFGPGTRLLVL.

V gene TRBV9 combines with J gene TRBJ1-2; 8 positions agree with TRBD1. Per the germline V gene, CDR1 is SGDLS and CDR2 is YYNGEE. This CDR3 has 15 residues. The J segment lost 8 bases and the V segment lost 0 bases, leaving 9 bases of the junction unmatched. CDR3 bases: TGTGCCAGCAGCGTAGACCCGCAGGACAGGGCCGGCTACACCTTC. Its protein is CASSVDPQDRAGYTF.

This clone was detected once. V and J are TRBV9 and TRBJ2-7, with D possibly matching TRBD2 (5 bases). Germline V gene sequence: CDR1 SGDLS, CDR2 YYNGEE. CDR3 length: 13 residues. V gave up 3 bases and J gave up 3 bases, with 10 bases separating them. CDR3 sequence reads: CASSEDGGYEQYF. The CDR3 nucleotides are TGTGCCAGCAGCGAGGACGGAGGCTACGAGCAGTACTTC.

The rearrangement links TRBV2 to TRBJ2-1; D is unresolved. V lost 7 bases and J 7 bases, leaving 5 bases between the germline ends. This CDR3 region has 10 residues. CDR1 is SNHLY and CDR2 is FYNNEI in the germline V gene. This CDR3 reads CASIENEQFF. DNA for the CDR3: TGTGCCAGCATCGAGAATGAGCAGTTCTTC. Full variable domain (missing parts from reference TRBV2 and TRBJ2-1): EPEVTQTPSHQVTQMGQEVILRCVPISNHLYFYWYRQILGQKVEFLVSFYNNEISEKSEIFDDQFSVERPDGSNFTLKIRSTKLEDSAMYFCASIENEQFFGPGTRLTVL.

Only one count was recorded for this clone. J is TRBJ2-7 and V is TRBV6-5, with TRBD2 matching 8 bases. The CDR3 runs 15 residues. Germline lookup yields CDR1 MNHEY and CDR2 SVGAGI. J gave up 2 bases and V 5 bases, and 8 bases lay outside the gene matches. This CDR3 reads CASSKRLSGTYEQYF. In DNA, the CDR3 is TGTGCCAGCAGTAAAAGACTTAGCGGGACCTACGAGCAGTACTTC.

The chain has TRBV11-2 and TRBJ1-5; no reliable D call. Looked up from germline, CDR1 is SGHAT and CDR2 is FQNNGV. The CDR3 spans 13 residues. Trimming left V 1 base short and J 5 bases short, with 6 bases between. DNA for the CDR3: TGTGCCAGCAGCTTAGGTATCGATCAGCCCCAGCATTTT. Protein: CASSLGIDQPQHF. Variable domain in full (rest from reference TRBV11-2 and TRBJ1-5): EAGVAQSPRYKIIEKRQSVAFWCNPISGHATLYWYQQILGQGPKLLIQFQNNGVVDDSQLPKDRFSAERLKGVDSTLKIQPAKLEDSAVYLCASSLGIDQPQHFGDGTRLSIL.

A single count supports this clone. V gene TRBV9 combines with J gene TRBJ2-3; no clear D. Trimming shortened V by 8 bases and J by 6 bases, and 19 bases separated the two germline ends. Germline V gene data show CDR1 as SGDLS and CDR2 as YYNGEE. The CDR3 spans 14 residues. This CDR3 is CASEAFVSMDTQYF. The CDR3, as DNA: TGTGCCAGTGAGGCCTTTGTTAGCATGGATACGCAGTATTTT.

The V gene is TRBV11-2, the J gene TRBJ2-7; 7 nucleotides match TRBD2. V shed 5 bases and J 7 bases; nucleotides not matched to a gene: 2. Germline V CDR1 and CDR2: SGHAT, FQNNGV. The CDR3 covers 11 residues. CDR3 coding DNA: TGTGCCAGCAGCCTGGGACTAGAGCAGTACTTC. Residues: CASSLGLEQYF.

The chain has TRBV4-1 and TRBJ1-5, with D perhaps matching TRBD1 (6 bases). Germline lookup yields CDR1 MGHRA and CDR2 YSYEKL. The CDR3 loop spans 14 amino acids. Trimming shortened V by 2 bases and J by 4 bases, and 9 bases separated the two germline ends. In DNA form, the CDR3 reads TGCGCCAGCAGCCAAAGGGGGAAGAATCAGCCCCAGCATTTT. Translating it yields CASSQRGKNQPQHF.

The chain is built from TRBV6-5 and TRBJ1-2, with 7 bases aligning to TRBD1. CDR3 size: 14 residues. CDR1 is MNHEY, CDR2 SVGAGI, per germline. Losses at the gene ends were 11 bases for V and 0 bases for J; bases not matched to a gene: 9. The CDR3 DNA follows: TGTGCCGGAGGACAGGAGGGAACTAACTATGGCTACACCTTC. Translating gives CAGGQEGTNYGYTF.

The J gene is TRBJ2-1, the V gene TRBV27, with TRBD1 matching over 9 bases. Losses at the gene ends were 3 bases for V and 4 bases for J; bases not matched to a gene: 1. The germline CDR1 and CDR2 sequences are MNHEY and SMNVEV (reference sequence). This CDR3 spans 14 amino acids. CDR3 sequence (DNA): TGTGCCAGCAGTTTTGGGACAGGGTACAATGAGCAGTTCTTC. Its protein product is CASSFGTGYNEQFF.

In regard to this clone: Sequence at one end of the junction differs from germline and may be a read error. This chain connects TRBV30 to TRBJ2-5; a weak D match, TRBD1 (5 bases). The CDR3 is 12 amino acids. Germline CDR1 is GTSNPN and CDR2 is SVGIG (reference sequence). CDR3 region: CVWSLGVQTQYF. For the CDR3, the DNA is TGTGTCTGGAGTTTAGGGGTTCAGACCCAGTACTTC.

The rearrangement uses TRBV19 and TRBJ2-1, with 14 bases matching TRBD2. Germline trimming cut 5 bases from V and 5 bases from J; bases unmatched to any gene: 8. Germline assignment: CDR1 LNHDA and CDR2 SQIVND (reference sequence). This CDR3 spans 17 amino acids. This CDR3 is CASSLTGLAGGDNEQFF. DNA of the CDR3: TGTGCCAGTAGTCTAACAGGACTAGCGGGAGGCGACAATGAGCAGTTCTTC.

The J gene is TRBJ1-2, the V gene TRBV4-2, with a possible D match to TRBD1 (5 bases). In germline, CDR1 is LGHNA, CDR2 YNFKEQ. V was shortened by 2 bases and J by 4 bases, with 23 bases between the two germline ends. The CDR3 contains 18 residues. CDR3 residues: CASSQIIKGTPRSYGYTF. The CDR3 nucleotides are TGTGCCAGCAGCCAAATAATTAAAGGGACTCCAAGGAGCTATGGCTACACCTTC.

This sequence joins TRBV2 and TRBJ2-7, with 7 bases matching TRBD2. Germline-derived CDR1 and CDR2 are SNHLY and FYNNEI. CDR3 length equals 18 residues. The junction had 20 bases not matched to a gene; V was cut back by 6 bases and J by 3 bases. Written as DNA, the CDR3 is TGTGCCAGCAGCAATGCCTCGATGAGACTAGCATATAACTACGAGCAGTACTTC. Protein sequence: CASSNASMRLAYNYEQYF.

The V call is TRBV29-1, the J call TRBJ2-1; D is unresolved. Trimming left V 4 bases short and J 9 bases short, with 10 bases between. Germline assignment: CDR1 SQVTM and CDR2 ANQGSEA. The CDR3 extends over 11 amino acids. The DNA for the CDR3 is TGCAGCGTTGCGAGGTCGGGTGAGCAGTTCTTC. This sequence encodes CSVARSGEQFF.

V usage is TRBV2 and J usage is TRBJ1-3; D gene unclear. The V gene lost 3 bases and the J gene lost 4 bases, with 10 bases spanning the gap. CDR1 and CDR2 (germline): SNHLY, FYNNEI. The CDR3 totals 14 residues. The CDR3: CASSDDIEGNTIYF. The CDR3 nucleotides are TGTGCCAGCAGTGACGACATCGAGGGAAACACCATATATTTT.

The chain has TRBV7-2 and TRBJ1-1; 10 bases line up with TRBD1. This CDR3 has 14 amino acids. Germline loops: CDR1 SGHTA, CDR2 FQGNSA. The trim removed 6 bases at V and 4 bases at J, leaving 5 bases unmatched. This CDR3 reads CASSYRDRGTEAFF. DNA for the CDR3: TGTGCCAGCAGTTACCGGGACAGGGGCACTGAAGCTTTCTTT.

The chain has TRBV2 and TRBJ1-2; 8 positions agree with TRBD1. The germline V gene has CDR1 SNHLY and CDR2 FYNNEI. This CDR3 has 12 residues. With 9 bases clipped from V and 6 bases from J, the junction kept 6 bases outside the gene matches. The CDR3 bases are TGTGCCAGAAGGACAGGGAGTCATGGCTACACCTTC. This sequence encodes CARRTGSHGYTF.

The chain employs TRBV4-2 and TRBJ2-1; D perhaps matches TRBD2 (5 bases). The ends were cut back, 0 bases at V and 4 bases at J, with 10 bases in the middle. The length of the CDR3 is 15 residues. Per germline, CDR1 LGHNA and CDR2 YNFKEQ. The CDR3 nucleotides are TGTGCCAGCAGCCAAGATTTAGCGAGGTACAATGAGCAGTTCTTC. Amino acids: CASSQDLARYNEQFF.

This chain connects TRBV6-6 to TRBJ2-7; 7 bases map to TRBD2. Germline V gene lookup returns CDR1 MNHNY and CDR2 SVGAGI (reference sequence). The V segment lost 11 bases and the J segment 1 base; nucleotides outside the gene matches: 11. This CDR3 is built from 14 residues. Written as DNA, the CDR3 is TGTGCCGCGTGCCGGGACTATACATCCTACGAGCAGTACTTC. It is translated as CAACRDYTSYEQYF.

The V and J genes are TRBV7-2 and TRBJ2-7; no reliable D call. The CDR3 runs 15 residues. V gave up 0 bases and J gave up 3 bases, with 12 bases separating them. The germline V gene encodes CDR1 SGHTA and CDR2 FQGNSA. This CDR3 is CASSLADLNLYEQYF. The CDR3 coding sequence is TGTGCCAGCAGCTTAGCCGACTTGAACCTCTACGAGCAGTACTTC. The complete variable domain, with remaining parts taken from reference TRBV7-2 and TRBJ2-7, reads GAGVSQSPSNKVTEKGKDVELRCDPISGHTALYWYRQSLGQGLEFLIYFQGNSAPDKSGLPSDRFSAERTGGSVSTLTIQRTQQEDSAVYLCASSLADLNLYEQYFGPGTRLTVT.